This T cell receptor (beta chain) emerged from a study of blood T cell repertoires in COVID-19. Across the study: Some COVID-19 samples were acute and others convalescent; all came from the United States, Italy and Spain. The cDNA or gDNA used as material had been derived from T cells, B-cell-depleted T cells, or PBMCs.

Some clones are missing from TCRdb's copy, which holds only in-frame ones; the method was immunoSEQ multiplex PCR. The table has approximately 220,000 clones, 86% seen once. The source is a woman between 40 and 50 years old with acute COVID-19. Sequencing was done on a sample of PBMCs or T cells enriched from blood (not recorded which).

The CDR3 DNA is TGCGCCAGCAGCTTGCCCACGGGACAGGGGGTAGGAGAGACCCAGTACTTC. This translates into CASSLPTGQGVGETQYF. The genes are TRBV5-1 and TRBJ2-5, with 11 bases identical to TRBD1. CDR3 length equals 17 residues. V gave up 1 base and J gave up 4 bases; unmatched junction bases: 9. CDR1 is SGHRS, CDR2 YFSETQ, per germline. The full variable domain, in which reference TRBV5-1 and TRBJ2-5 provide the parts outside the CDR3, is KAGVTQTPRYLIKTRGQQVTLSCSPISGHRSVSWYQQTPGQGLQFLFEYFSETQRNKGNFPGRFSGRQFSNSRSEMNVSTLELGDSALYLCASSLPTGQGVGETQYFGPGTRLLVL.